This T cell receptor (beta chain) was found in a study of response to subunit inactivated influenza vaccine (dated by TCRdb to about 2018). Background for the entire study: Deep quantitative T cell receptor repertoire profiling was used in the study to track responses to a trivalent subunit inactivated influenza vaccine.

The library was built by means of RT-PCR. TCRdb lists the instrument as Illumina HiSeq 2500. Using fastp trimming at Q25 and MiXCR clonotype assembly, TCRdb reanalyzed the public sequencing data and kept in-frame beta chains. Rows are unified per CDR3 protein, each entry keeping the most common DNA and genes. The sample has hundreds of thousands of distinct CDR3 sequences on record, around 10% of them singletons. The ten largest clones add up to approximately 10% of the sample. Points the paper makes about the study in general: It was suggested by the authors that each seasonal influenza vaccination may recruit only a limited number of new T cells.

As concerns this clonotype: This clone's antigen is unknown. Nothing much larger sits one base from this clone, and base qualities are not available.

The germline V gene (reference sequence) gives CDR1 as DFQATT and CDR2 as SNEGSKA. V is pruned by 2 bases and J by 0 bases, leaving 1 base of the junction without a gene match. Spanning cysteine to phenylalanine, the CDR3 consists of 15 amino acids. The CDR3 DNA has 45 bases and is translated from base 1. The sample also formed part of further work on T cells expressing NK-cell markers. From the second report: TCR beta cDNA libraries were prepared using 5'RACE template switching, which introduced a universal primer site and unique molecular identifiers. About eight donors provided sorted CD3+CD56+NKG2C+, CD3+CD56+NKG2C- and CD3+CD56-NKG2C+ T-cell subsets, whose TCR beta-chain repertoires were profiled. Among the eight sequenced donors, seven were HCMV-seropositive and one was HCMV-seronegative. To restrict sorting to alphabetaTCR-expressing T cells, an anti-gammadeltaTCR antibody was added in several experiments. In several donors, the dominant CD3+CD56+NKG2C+ clonotypes were found to rank among the top 10 CD8+ clonotypes and to make up roughly 1.0-8% of CD8+ T cells. Those dominant clonotypes were again the most abundant among CD3+CD56-NKG2C+ cells in a handful of donors, at about 28.3-65%. It remained unclear whether the expanded NKG2C-expressing T cell clones were specific for HCMV antigens. All eight donors whose samples were sequenced were randomly selected healthy volunteers, three of them men and five women. A commercial ELISA kit detecting HCMV-specific IgG in serum was used to determine HCMV serostatus. Peripheral blood mononuclear cells were isolated from blood by Ficoll density gradient centrifugation. For about 6 donors, unsorted PBMC were also used to sequence bulk peripheral blood T-cell repertoires. cDNA synthesis was primed from the TCR beta constant segment, followed by two successive PCR amplification steps. The libraries were sequenced on Illumina HiSeq 2000/2500, MiSeq or NextSeq, producing 2 x 150 bp reads. MIGEC was used to demultiplex reads and group the reads by UMI, and MiTCR was used to assemble and quantify clonotypes. To exclude erroneous sequences, only TCR cDNA sequences supported by at least two reads were retained. The tcR package was used for downstream repertoire analysis, and clonotypes were matched across fractions by CDR3 nucleotide sequence plus V segment. VDJmatch was used to annotate antigen specificity against VDJdb, with one amino acid substitution in CDR3 allowed.

The source was PBMCs from blood, collected on the day of vaccination. This clonotype originated in a man aged 45-65 years who received an inactivated influenza vaccine. Donor details come from another sample of the same person, matched by shared clones. The chain employs TRBV20-1 and TRBJ2-3; 11 nucleotides in the junction match TRBD2. The nucleotide sequence is TGCAGTGCTAGAAGACTAGCGGGGAGCACAGATACGCAGTATTTT. It encodes CSARRLAGSTDTQYF.